The source of this T cell receptor beta chain is a study of blood T cells in healthy people across ages (dated by TCRdb to about 2015). At the level of the whole study: Template switching captured roughly one uniquely barcoded TCR beta cDNA molecule per two T cells in model experiments. The donors were divided into four age groups: young (average approximately 17 years), middle-aged (around 41), aged (roughly 60) and long-lived (82). To track age-related changes in TCR beta repertoire diversity, the study relied on deep sequencing normalized with unique cDNA molecular identifiers. Donors of different ages were randomly distributed across sequencing lanes to avoid experimental bias. The study analyzed two additional independent replicas of 1 million unique cDNA reads from the same blood draw for two donors, one aged 18 to 30 and one aged 80 or older. Results the study describes overall, beyond this receptor: Donor CMV infection status was unknown, potentially confounding age-related changes in expanded clonotypes. Conclusive comparison of naive and antigen-experienced compartments was prevented by the profiling of bulk unsorted PBMCs. Estimates of total diversity based on one million sequenced T cells were regarded as lower bounds and as underestimates. Observed TCR beta diversity per million T cells fell roughly linearly with age, and a significant reduction was already apparent by age roughly 40. The long-lived group showed more naive CD4+ T cells, fewer expanded clones and increased TCR diversity than the aged group, suggesting age selection. A strong correlation was found between observed TCR beta diversity and the percentage of naive T cells measured by flow cytometry.

Receptor libraries were prepared by 5' RACE. Instrument used: Illumina HiSeq 2500. A second PCR of roughly 6 to 11 cycles was run with a J-beta primer mix and a sample-barcoded 5' primer. Each TCR beta cDNA molecule received a unique molecular identifier from a template-switch 5' adaptor carrying 12 random nucleotides. Each sample yielded at least 2.5 million CDR3-containing paired-end reads. First-strand cDNA synthesis was performed from all RNA using the Mint cDNA synthesis kit, with priming by a TRBC-specific oligonucleotide. After uracil-DNA glycosylase treatment, a first 18-cycle PCR used universal primers M1SS and BC2_uni_R on all cDNA. Turning to the authors' computational methods: Normalization of each sample was performed by random selection of 1 million high-quality reads, each carrying a distinct molecular identifier. Instead of being binned into consensus sequences, reads with shared molecular identifiers were discarded. MiTCR, set to a Q25 quality threshold and the strictest error-elimination algorithm, was used for CDR3 identification, clonotype clustering and error correction. Lower-bound total TCR beta diversity was estimated with a nonparametric unseen species model using Euler transformation. In-frame beta chains were kept once TCRdb had trimmed the public reads at Q25 with fastp and called clones with MiXCR. Each CDR3 protein appears once, grouped with its most common genes and DNA. None of the V and J calls come from the authors' own analysis; TCRdb made them. Recorded for this sample are about 830,000 distinct CDR3 sequences; about three fifths of them occurred a single time. Approximately 23% of the sample comes from the top ten.

At the junction V is shortened by 6 bases and J by 3 bases, with 12 bases in between. The CDR3, from cysteine to phenylalanine, totals 12 residues. The sequence is cut down to CDR3 DNA, 36 bases in frame from base 1. CDR1 and CDR2, looked up from the germline V gene (reference sequence), are DFQATT and SNEGSKA. There are a few counts of this clonotype. Its antigen is still unknown. Per-base quality was not reported, and no clone a single base away is much larger than it. Donors were 30 to 45 systemically healthy Caucasian individuals from Russia aged roughly 6 to 95 years. Each donor gave ten milliliters of peripheral blood, collected into EDTA-treated Vacutainer tubes. Ficoll-Paque density-gradient centrifugation was used to isolate PBMCs, with at least 7 million obtained per sample. Trizol reagent was used to extract total RNA from PBMCs, with at least 6 micrograms per sample. For every donor, flow cytometry on a PBMC aliquot measured the percentage of naive CD45RAhigh/CD27high T cells.

This chain is built from TRBV20-1 and TRBJ2-7, and perhaps TRBD1 as D gene, on 6 matching bases. The TCR comes from a man in his thirties or forties in good health. Sequenced material: blood. CDR3 loop: CSAPDSRYEQYF. DNA sequence: TGCAGTGCCCCGGACAGCCGCTACGAGCAGTACTTC.